These 21 T cell receptor beta chains were all obtained from the same sample, sequenced in a study of blood T cell repertoires in COVID-19. Clones were sequenced by immunoSEQ multiplex PCR, and TCRdb holds only the in-frame ones, with some missing. The sample has around 63,000 clones, around 67% seen once. The material sequenced was peripheral blood. The receptors here all came from a woman aged 45-65 years with active or convalescent COVID-19.

The chain is built from TRBV6-6 and TRBJ2-7; D uncertain. CDR1 MNHNY and CDR2 SVGAGI come from the germline V gene (reference sequence). Trimming shortened V by 0 bases and J by 2 bases, and 5 bases separated the two germline ends. This CDR3 spans 13 amino acids. CDR3 protein: CASSYSSTYEQYF. Written as DNA, the CDR3 is TGTGCCAGCAGTTACTCTAGCACCTACGAGCAGTACTTC.

This rearrangement joins TRBV7-8 to TRBJ1-4; 9 positions match TRBD1. Germline V gene sequence: CDR1 SGHVS, CDR2 FQNEAQ. The CDR3 contains 16 residues. V was clipped by 1 base and J by 8 bases; unmatched bases: 8. This chain's CDR3 is CASSLGVGQGNEKLFF. CDR3 bases: TGTGCCAGCAGCTTAGGCGTGGGACAGGGAAACGAAAAACTGTTTTTT.

The genes are TRBV3-1 (or the pseudogene TRBV3-2) and TRBJ1-1; the match to TRBD1 covers 8 bases. Looked up from germline, CDR1 is LGHDT and CDR2 is YNNKEL (reference sequence). CDR3 size: 14 residues. The trim removed 3 bases at V and 2 bases at J, leaving 2 bases unmatched. The CDR3 DNA reads as TGTGCCAGCAGCCAGGACAGGGCAAACACTGAAGCTTTCTTT. Its translation: CASSQDRANTEAFF.

This chain uses TRBV4-2 with TRBJ2-1, with 9 bases aligning to TRBD2. CDR3 length: 15 residues. Germline lookup yields CDR1 LGHNA and CDR2 YNFKEQ. After removal of 3 bases from V and 4 bases from J, the junction contained 4 bases not matched to a gene. CDR3 bases: TGTGCCAGCAGCCACCCGACTAGCGGTTACAATGAGCAGTTCTTC. It codes for CASSHPTSGYNEQFF.

The chain recombines TRBV7-2 with TRBJ2-5; D call uncertain. This CDR3 is built from 13 residues. V lost 5 bases and J lost 2, with 9 bases in between. CDR1 is SGHTA and CDR2 is FQGNSA in the germline V gene. CDR3 residues: CASSHSWQETQYF. The CDR3 region has the DNA TGTGCCAGCAGCCACTCCTGGCAAGAGACCCAGTACTTC.

The CDR3 loop is CASSTPRGGSTDTQYF. CDR3 coding DNA: TGTGCCAGCAGTACACCCCGGGGAGGGTCCACAGATACGCAGTATTTT. The chain carries TRBV6-6 and TRBJ2-3, with 7 nucleotides matching TRBD2. Trimming removed 5 bases from V and 2 bases from J; junction bases left unmatched: 10. There are 16 residues in the CDR3. Germline assignment: CDR1 MNHNY and CDR2 SVGAGI (reference sequence).

This sequence joins TRBV5-1 and TRBJ2-1; 7 bases fit TRBD1. The V gene end was trimmed by 0 bases and the J gene end by 6 bases; junction bases not matched to a gene: 3. Germline V gene sequence: CDR1 SGHRS, CDR2 YFSETQ. This CDR3 contains 14 residues. This CDR3 is CASSLGQGVNEQFF. CDR3 coding DNA: TGCGCCAGCAGCTTGGGTCAGGGGGTCAATGAGCAGTTCTTC.

This CDR3 is CASSRYRDRGSSYNSPLHF. Written as DNA, the CDR3 is TGTGCCAGCAGTCGATACCGGGACAGGGGGAGCTCCTATAATTCACCCCTCCACTTT. The chain couples TRBV3-1 (or the pseudogene TRBV3-2) to TRBJ1-6, with TRBD1 identical over 11 bases. The CDR3 runs 19 residues. Germline values: CDR1 LGHDT, CDR2 YNNKEL (reference sequence). V gave up 6 bases and J gave up 0 bases; unmatched junction bases: 10.

This clone has just a few counts. The gene calls are TRBV19 and TRBJ2-7, with a weak D call TRBD1 (7 bases). The germline V and J ends were trimmed by 8 bases and 7 bases, with 15 bases remaining between them. CDR3 length equals 12 residues. CDR1 LNHDA and CDR2 SQIVND come from the germline V gene (reference sequence). The CDR3 region is CASRRGREEQYF. In DNA form, the CDR3 reads TGTGCCAGTCGAAGGGGGCGGGAAGAGCAGTACTTC.

This clone has ten or more counts. V and J are TRBV30 and TRBJ1-2; TRBD1 matches 8 bases. This CDR3 comprises 16 residues. Losses at the gene ends were 0 bases for V and 4 bases for J; bases not matched to a gene: 10. Per germline, CDR1 GTSNPN and CDR2 SVGIG (reference sequence). For the CDR3, the DNA is TGTGCCTGGAGTGTACGGTCAGGGGGCATGAGCTATGGCTACACCTTC. This translates into CAWSVRSGGMSYGYTF.

Only one count was recorded for this clone. The chain couples TRBV28 to TRBJ2-2; D perhaps matches TRBD2 (5 bases). This CDR3 is built from 14 residues. Germline V lookup: CDR1 MDHEN, CDR2 SYDVKM. Trimming shortened V by 5 bases and J by 3 bases, and 10 bases separated the two germline ends. The CDR3 DNA reads as TGTGCCAGCAGTGCACTAGACCACACCGGGGAGCTGTTTTTT. It translates to CASSALDHTGELFF.

The chain joins TRBV7-8 to TRBJ2-3, with 11 positions matching TRBD2. V dropped 5 bases and J dropped 5; count of bases not matched to a gene: 6. Germline V gene sequence: CDR1 SGHVS, CDR2 FQNEAQ. CDR3 length: 15 amino acids. CDR3 DNA: TGTGCCAGCAGCGCCTTAGCGGGAGGGGGAGATACGCAGTATTTT. It is translated as CASSALAGGGDTQYF.

This clone was counted only a few times. The V gene is TRBV3-1 (or the pseudogene TRBV3-2), the J gene TRBJ1-5, with D possibly TRBD1 on 5 matching bases. V dropped 0 bases and J dropped 9 bases, with 15 bases sitting between them. The CDR3 loop spans 15 amino acids. CDR1 LGHDT and CDR2 YNNKEL come from the germline V gene (reference sequence). The CDR3 loop is CASSQEQDGLVPQHF. CDR3 DNA sequence: TGTGCCAGCAGCCAAGAACAGGACGGGCTAGTGCCCCAGCATTTT.

The chain carries TRBV11-2 and TRBJ2-2, with 9 bases lining up with TRBD1. Germline V gene data show CDR1 as SGHAT and CDR2 as FQNNGV. The CDR3 is 15 residues long. With 6 bases clipped from V and 3 bases from J, the junction kept 5 bases outside the gene matches. CDR3 sequence (DNA): TGTGCCAGCAGACAGGGACAGGGCTACACCGGGGAGCTGTTTTTT. Translating it yields CASRQGQGYTGELFF.

In its sample, this clone ranks as medium-sized. The chain has TRBV28 and TRBJ1-2, with D possibly being TRBD1 (6 bases). V lost 10 bases to trimming and J lost 6 bases, with 18 bases between them. CDR1 is MDHEN and CDR2 is SYDVKM in the germline V gene. This CDR3 has 13 residues. CDR3 sequence reads: CAISVRGADGYTF. The CDR3 bases are TGTGCCATCTCCGTCCGGGGGGCAGATGGCTACACCTTC.

A remark on this clone: Distinct nucleotide sequences in the sample also encode this CDR3. The chain's CDR3 is CASSLVSGSYEQYF. The CDR3 nucleotides are TGTGCCAGCAGCTTAGTCTCGGGTTCCTACGAGCAGTACTTC. V usage is TRBV7-2 and J usage is TRBJ2-7; D call uncertain. V was shortened by 1 base and J by 1 base, with 8 bases between the two germline ends. CDR1 SGHTA and CDR2 FQGNSA come from the germline V gene. The CDR3 has 14 amino acids. Full variable domain (remainder filled in from reference TRBV7-2 and TRBJ2-7): GAGVSQSPSNKVTEKGKDVELRCDPISGHTALYWYRQSLGQGLEFLIYFQGNSAPDKSGLPSDRFSAERTGGSVSTLTIQRTQQEDSAVYLCASSLVSGSYEQYFGPGTRLTVT.

The chain is built from TRBV28 and TRBJ2-5, with a weak D call TRBD2 (7 bases). The CDR3 sequence is 14 residues long. Germline CDR1 is MDHEN and CDR2 is SYDVKM. Trimming left V 1 base short and J 5 bases short, with 11 bases between. Here the CDR3 reads CASSLSGGRETQYF. The CDR3 bases are TGTGCCAGCAGTTTATCCGGGGGGCGGGAGACCCAGTACTTC.

The V call is TRBV9, the J call TRBJ2-1, with TRBD2 matching 9 bases. This CDR3 contains 16 residues. The ends lost 4 bases at V and 7 bases at J; junction bases unmatched: 12. Germline V lookup: CDR1 SGDLS, CDR2 YYNGEE. CDR3 bases: TGTGCCAGCAGCCACGGGGTAGCGGGAGATAGAAATGAGCAGTTCTTC. This gives the protein CASSHGVAGDRNEQFF.

This clone was observed once. CDR3 sequence (DNA): TGTGCCAGCAGCCAGGGACAGGGGGCGTTTGAGCAGTACTTC. This codes for CASSQGQGAFEQYF. V usage is TRBV3-1 (or the pseudogene TRBV3-2) and J usage is TRBJ2-7; 12 bases agree with TRBD1. V lost 3 bases to trimming and J lost 7 bases; unmatched junction nucleotides: 4. Germline CDR1 and CDR2: LGHDT and YNNKEL (reference sequence). The length of the CDR3 is 14 residues.

The chain couples TRBV2 to TRBJ2-3, with 7 bases aligning to TRBD2. J lost 3 bases, V lost 6 bases, and 21 bases had no gene match. This CDR3 has 19 amino acids. CDR1 and CDR2 (germline): SNHLY, FYNNEI. The CDR3 sequence is CASRDSDRLRAGATDTQYF. The CDR3 DNA follows: TGTGCCAGCAGAGACTCCGACCGACTACGGGCGGGAGCGACAGATACGCAGTATTTT.

This chain connects TRBV3-1 (or the pseudogene TRBV3-2) to TRBJ2-1; D remains unclear. Germline V gives CDR1 LGHDT, CDR2 YNNKEL (reference sequence). The CDR3 length is 15 residues. The V end lost 0 bases, the J end lost 0 bases, and 6 bases lay between the germline ends. CDR3: CASSQDAGSYNEQFF. The CDR3 DNA is TGTGCCAGCAGCCAAGACGCCGGCTCCTACAATGAGCAGTTCTTC.